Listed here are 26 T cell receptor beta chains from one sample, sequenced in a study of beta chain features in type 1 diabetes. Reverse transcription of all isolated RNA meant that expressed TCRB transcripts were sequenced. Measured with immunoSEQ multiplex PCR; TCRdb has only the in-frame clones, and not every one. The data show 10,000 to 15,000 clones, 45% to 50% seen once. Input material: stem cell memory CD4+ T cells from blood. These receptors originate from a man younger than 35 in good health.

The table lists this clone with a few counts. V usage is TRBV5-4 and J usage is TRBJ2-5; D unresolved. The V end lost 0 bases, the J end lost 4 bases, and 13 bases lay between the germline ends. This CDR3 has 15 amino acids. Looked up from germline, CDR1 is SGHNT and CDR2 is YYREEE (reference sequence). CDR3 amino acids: CASSLARPWLETQYF. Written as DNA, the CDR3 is TGTGCCAGCAGCTTGGCGCGGCCGTGGTTAGAGACCCAGTACTTC.

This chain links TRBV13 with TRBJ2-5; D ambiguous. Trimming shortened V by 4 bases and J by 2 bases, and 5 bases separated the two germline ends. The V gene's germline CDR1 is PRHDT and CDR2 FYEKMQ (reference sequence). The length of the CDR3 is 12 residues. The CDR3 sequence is CASSSLQETQYF. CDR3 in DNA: TGTGCCAGCAGCTCACTACAAGAGACCCAGTACTTC. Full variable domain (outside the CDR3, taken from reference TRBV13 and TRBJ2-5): AAGVIQSPRHLIKEKRETATLKCYPIPRHDTVYWYQQGPGQDPQFLISFYEKMQSDKGSIPDRFSAQQFSDYHSELNMSSLELGDSALYFCASSSLQETQYFGPGTRLLVL.

CDR3 DNA sequence: TGTGCCAGCAACAACATGGAGGGGGACAGGGACGGGTATGGCTACACCTTC. As protein: CASNNMEGDRDGYGYTF. V gene TRBV7-9 combines with J gene TRBJ1-2; 9 nucleotides agree with TRBD1. Germline CDR1 reads SEHNR; CDR2 reads FQNEAQ (reference sequence). This CDR3 has 17 residues. Trimming cost V 7 bases and J 5 bases; bases outside gene matches: 17.

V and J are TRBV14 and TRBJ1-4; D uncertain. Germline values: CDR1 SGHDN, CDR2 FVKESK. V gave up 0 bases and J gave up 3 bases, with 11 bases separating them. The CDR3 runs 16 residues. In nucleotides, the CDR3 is TGTGCCAGCAGCCAAGAACGGGGTTCGGCTAATGAAAAACTGTTTTTT. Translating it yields CASSQERGSANEKLFF.

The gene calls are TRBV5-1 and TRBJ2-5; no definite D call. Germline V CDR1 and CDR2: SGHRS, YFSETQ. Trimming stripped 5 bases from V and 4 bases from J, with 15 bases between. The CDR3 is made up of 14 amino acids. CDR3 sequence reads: CASRKEPAGETQYF. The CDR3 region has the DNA TGCGCCAGCAGGAAGGAACCCGCAGGAGAGACCCAGTACTTC.

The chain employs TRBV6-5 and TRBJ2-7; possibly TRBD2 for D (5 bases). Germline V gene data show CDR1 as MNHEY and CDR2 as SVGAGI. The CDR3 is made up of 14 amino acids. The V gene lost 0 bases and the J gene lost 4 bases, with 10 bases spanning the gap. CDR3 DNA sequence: TGTGCCAGCAGTTACTCAAGAGGGCGATACGAGCAGTACTTC. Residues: CASSYSRGRYEQYF.

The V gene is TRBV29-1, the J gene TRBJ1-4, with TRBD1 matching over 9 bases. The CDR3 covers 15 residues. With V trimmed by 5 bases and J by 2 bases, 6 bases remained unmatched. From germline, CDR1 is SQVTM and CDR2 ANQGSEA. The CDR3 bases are TGCAGCGTTCTCGGGACAGGGAGGACTAATGAAAAACTGTTTTTT. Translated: CSVLGTGRTNEKLFF. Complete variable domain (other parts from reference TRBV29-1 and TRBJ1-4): SAVISQKPSRDICQRGTSLTIQCQVDSQVTMMFWYRQQPGQSLTLIATANQGSEATYESGFVIDKFPISRPNLTFSTLTVSNMSPEDSSIYLCSVLGTGRTNEKLFFGSGTQLSVL.

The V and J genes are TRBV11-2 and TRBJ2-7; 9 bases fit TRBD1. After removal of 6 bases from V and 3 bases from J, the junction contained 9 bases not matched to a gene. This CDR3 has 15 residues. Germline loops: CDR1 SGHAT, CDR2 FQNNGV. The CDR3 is CASRALGDRDYEQYF. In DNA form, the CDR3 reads TGTGCCAGCAGGGCGCTGGGGGACAGGGACTACGAGCAGTACTTC.

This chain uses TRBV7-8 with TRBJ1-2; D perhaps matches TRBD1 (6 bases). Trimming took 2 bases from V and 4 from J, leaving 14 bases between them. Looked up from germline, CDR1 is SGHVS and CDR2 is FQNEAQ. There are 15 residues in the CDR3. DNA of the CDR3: TGTGCCAGCAGCTTATCAGGGGATGGTTCCTATGGCTACACCTTC. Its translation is CASSLSGDGSYGYTF.

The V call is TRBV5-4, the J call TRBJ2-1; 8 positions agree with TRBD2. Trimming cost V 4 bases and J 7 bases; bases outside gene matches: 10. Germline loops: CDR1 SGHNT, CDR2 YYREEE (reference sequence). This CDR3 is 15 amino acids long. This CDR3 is CASSQLAAGGNEQFF. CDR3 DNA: TGTGCCAGCAGCCAACTAGCGGCCGGTGGAAATGAGCAGTTCTTC.

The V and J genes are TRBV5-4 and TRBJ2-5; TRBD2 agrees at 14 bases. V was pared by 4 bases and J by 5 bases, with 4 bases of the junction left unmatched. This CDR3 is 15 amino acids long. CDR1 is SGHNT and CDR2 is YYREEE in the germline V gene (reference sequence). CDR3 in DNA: TGTGCCAGCAGCGGGACTAGCGGGGGTTGGGAGACCCAGTACTTC. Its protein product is CASSGTSGGWETQYF.

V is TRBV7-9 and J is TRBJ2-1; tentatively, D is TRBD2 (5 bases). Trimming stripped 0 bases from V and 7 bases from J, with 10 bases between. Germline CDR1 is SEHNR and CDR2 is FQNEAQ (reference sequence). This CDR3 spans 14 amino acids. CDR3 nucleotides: TGTGCCAGCAGCTTAGCCCCCCCGGGAAATGAGCAGTTCTTC. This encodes CASSLAPPGNEQFF.

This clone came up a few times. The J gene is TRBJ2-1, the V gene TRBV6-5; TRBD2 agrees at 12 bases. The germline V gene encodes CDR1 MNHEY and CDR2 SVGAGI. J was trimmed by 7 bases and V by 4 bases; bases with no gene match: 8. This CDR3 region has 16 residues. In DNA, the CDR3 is TGTGCCAGCAGTTTTCCCGGGACTAGCGGGCAAAATGAGCAGTTCTTC. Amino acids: CASSFPGTSGQNEQFF.

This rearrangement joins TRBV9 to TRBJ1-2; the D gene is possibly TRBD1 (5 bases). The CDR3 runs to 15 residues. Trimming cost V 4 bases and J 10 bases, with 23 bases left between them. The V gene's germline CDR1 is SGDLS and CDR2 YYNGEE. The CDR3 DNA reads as TGTGCCAGCAGCCCTGGGGGGAGCGCTTTTCCTGTCTACACCTTC. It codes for CASSPGGSAFPVYTF.

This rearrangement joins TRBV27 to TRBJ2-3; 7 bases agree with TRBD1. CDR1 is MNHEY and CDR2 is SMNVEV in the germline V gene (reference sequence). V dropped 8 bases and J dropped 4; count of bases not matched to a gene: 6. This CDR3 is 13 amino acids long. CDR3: CASSPQGADTQYF. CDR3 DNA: TGTGCCAGCTCCCCGCAGGGGGCAGATACGCAGTATTTT.

CDR3 in DNA: TGTGCCAGCTCAAGCCGGGACAGCTCCTACGAGCAGTACTTC. Translated: CASSSRDSSYEQYF. V usage is TRBV18 and J usage is TRBJ2-7, with 7 bases identical to TRBD1. Per germline, CDR1 KGHSH and CDR2 LQKENI. The CDR3 runs to 14 residues. The ends lost 5 bases at V and 0 bases at J; junction bases unmatched: 4.

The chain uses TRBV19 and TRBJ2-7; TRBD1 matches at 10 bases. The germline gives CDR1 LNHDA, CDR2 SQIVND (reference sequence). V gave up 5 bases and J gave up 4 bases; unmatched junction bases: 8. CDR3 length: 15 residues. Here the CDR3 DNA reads TGTGCCAGTAGTGCCCGGGACAGGGGATGGTACGAGCAGTACTTC. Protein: CASSARDRGWYEQYF.

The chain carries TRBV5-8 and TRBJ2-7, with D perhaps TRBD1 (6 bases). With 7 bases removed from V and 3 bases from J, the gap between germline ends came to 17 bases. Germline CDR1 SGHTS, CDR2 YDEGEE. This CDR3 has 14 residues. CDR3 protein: CASRFHTGYYEQYF. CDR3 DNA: TGTGCCAGCCGATTCCATACAGGGTACTACGAGCAGTACTTC.

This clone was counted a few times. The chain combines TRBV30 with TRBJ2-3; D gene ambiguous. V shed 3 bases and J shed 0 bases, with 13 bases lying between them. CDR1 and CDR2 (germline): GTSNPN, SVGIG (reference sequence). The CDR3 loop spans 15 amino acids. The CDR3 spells CAWRYRRTSTDTQYF. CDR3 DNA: TGTGCCTGGAGGTATCGCCGAACTAGCACAGATACGCAGTATTTT. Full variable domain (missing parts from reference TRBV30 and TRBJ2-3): SQTIHQWPATLVQPVGSPLSLECTVEGTSNPNLYWYRQAAGRGLQLLFYSVGIGQISSEVPQNLSASRPQDRQFILSSKKLLLSDSGFYLCAWRYRRTSTDTQYFGPGTRLTVL.

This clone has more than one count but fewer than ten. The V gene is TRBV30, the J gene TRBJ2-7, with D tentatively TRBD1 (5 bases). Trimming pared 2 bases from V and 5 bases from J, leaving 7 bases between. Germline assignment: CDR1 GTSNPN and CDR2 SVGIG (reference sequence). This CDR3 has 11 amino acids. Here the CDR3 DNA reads TGTGCCTGGAGTAAAGGGGACGAGCAGTACTTC. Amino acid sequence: CAWSKGDEQYF.

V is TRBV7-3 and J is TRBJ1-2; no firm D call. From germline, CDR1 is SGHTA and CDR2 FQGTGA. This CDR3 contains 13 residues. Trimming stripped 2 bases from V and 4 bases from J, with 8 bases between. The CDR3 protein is CASSLGGSYGYTF. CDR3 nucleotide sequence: TGTGCCAGCAGCTTAGGTGGCAGCTATGGCTACACCTTC.

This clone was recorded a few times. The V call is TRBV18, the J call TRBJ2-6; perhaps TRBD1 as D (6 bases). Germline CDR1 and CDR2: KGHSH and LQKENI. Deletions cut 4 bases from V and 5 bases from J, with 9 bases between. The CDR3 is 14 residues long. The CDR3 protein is CASSRGDRANVLTF. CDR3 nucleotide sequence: TGTGCCAGCTCACGAGGGGACAGGGCCAACGTCCTGACTTTC. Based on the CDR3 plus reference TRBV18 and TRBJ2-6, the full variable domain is NAGVMQNPRHLVRRRGQEARLRCSPMKGHSHVYWYRQLPEEGLKFMVYLQKENIIDESGMPKERFSAEFPKEGPSILRIQQVVRGDSAAYFCASSRGDRANVLTFGAGSRLTVL.

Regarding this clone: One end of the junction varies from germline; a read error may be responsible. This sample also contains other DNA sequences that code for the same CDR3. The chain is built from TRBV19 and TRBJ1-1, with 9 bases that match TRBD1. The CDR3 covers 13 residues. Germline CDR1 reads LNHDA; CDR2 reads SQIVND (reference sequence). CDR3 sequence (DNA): TGTGCCAGTACTCCACAGGGGGCCGCTGAAGCTTTTTTT. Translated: CASTPQGAAEAFF. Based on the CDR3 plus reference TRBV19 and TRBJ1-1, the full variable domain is DGGITQSPKYLFRKEGQNVTLSCEQNLNHDAMYWYRQDPGQGLRLIYYSQIVNDFQKGDIAEGYSVSREKKESFPLTVTSAQKNPTAFYLCASTPQGAAEAFFGQGTRLTVV.

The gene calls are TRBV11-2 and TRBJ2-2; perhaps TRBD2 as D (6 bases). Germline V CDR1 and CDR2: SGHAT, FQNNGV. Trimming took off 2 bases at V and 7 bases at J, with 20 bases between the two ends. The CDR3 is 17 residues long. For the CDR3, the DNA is TGTGCCAGCAGCTTACCCCCTTTCCAGGGAGGATACGGGGAGCTGTTTTTT. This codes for CASSLPPFQGGYGELFF.

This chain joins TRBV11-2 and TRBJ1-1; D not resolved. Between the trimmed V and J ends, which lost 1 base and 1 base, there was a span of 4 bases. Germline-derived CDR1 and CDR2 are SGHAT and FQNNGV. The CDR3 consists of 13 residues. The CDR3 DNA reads TGTGCCAGCAGCTTAGCAGAGAACACTGAAGCTTTCTTT. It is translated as CASSLAENTEAFF.

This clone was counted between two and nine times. This CDR3 reads CASSFPSGGTDTQYF. The CDR3 DNA reads TGTGCCAGCAGCTTCCCTAGCGGGGGTACAGATACGCAGTATTTT. This chain connects TRBV5-4 to TRBJ2-3; 10 bases map to TRBD2. The CDR3 spans 15 residues. Germline V gene sequence: CDR1 SGHNT, CDR2 YYREEE (reference sequence). V was clipped by 2 bases and J by 3 bases; unmatched bases: 3.